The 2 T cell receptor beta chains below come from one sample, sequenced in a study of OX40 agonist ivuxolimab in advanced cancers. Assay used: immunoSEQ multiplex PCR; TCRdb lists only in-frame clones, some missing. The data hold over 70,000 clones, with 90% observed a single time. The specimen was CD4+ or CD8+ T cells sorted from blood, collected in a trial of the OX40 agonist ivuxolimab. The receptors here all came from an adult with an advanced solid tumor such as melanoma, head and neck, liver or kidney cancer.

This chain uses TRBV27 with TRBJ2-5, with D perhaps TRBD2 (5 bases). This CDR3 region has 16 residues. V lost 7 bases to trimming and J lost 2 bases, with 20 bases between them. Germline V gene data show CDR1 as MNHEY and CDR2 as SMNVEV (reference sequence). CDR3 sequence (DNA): TGTGCCAGCAAAGGCCGGGATCACCGCGGGCAAGAGACCCAGTACTTC. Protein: CASKGRDHRGQETQYF.

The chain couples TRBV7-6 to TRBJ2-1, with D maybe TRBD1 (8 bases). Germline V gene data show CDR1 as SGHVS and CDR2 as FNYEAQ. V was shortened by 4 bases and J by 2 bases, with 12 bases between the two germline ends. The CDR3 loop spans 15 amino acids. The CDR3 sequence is CASSSTGGAYNEQFF. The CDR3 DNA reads TGTGCCAGCAGCTCCACAGGGGGGGCCTACAATGAGCAGTTCTTC.